This entry is about one TCR beta chain. In this sample, this clone turned up once. The antigen it binds to is not known. Within one base of it there is no much larger clone, and no base qualities were kept. The immunoSEQ Assay, a bias-controlled multiplex PCR, was used to amplify TCRbeta CDR3 regions from genomic DNA. Per the source publication's procedure: The number of nucleated cells in each sample was estimated by amplification of reference gene primers within the assay. To quantify the absolute abundance of each unique TCRbeta CDR3 rearrangement, sequence reads were collapsed and filtered. For each sample, productive Simpson clonality was calculated as the square root of Simpson's diversity index across productive rearrangements. This is the immuneACCESS table as TCRdb keeps it, with only in-frame sequences that have V and J called. A part of the clones is gone; compared with another copy, unresolved V genes explain less than half, and the rest is unexplained. The V and J calls and clone size were taken over from that table, and D and trimming were inferred from the DNA. The sample includes around 80,000 clones, with about 83% observed a single time. The biggest ten clones account for 25% to 35% of the sample.

The collaborating institutions used their own protocols to collect whole blood in K2EDTA tubes. For TCRbeta analysis, collaborators shipped samples in one of three forms: frozen whole blood, isolated PBMCs, or DNA extracted from either of those sample types. The data are from a study of blood T cell repertoires in COVID-19 (dated by TCRdb to the early 2020s). Regarding the complete study: Samples covering the acute and convalescent phases of COVID-19 were provided by collaborators in the United States, Italy and Spain. The material from the prospective study consisted of cDNA or gDNA derived from T cells, B-cell-depleted T cells, or PBMCs. The dataset comprised deeply sampled blood TCRbeta repertoires from subjects exposed to, actively infected with, or recovered from COVID-19. A freely available public database, intended as a resource for researchers studying the immune response to SARS-CoV-2, is where the repertoires were released. Samples came from the ongoing ImmuneRACE study (first 160 participants) plus 1,254 subjects from 6 global collaborators. The sample metadata nearly always contained a de-identified subject ID, COVID-19 status, age in years and sex. Where available, HLA class I and class II types were taken from metadata supplied by the sample provider and were not determined by assay-based typing.

V is pruned by 6 bases and J by 8 bases, leaving 9 bases of the junction without a gene match. CDR1 and CDR2 (LNHDA, SQIVND) derive from the germline V gene (reference sequence). The CDR3 numbers 13 residues from cysteine through phenylalanine. Only CDR3 DNA is held: 39 bases, read in frame from base 1. Here is what the overall study found, with its caveats: The amount of clinical and demographic metadata varied by source and participant and was provided uncurated.

The V gene is TRBV19 and the J gene is TRBJ1-2; TRBD1 lines up with 7 middle nucleotides. Sample: peripheral blood. The clonotype comes from a woman over 75 with acute or convalescent COVID-19. The CDR3 reads CASSPDRDGGYTF. The DNA sequence is given as TGTGCCAGTAGCCCTGACAGGGATGGCGGCTACACCTTC.